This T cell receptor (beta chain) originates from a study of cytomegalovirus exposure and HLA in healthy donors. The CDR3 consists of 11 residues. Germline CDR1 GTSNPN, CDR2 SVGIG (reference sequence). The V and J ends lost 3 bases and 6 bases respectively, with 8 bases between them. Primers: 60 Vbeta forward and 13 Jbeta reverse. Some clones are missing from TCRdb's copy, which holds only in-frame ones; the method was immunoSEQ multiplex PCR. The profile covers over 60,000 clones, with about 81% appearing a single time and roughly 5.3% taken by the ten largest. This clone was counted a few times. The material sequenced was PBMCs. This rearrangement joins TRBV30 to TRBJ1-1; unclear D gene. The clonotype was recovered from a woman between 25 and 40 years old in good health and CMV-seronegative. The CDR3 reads CAWSPGAEAFF. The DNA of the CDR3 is TGTGCCTGGAGCCCGGGAGCTGAAGCTTTCTTT.